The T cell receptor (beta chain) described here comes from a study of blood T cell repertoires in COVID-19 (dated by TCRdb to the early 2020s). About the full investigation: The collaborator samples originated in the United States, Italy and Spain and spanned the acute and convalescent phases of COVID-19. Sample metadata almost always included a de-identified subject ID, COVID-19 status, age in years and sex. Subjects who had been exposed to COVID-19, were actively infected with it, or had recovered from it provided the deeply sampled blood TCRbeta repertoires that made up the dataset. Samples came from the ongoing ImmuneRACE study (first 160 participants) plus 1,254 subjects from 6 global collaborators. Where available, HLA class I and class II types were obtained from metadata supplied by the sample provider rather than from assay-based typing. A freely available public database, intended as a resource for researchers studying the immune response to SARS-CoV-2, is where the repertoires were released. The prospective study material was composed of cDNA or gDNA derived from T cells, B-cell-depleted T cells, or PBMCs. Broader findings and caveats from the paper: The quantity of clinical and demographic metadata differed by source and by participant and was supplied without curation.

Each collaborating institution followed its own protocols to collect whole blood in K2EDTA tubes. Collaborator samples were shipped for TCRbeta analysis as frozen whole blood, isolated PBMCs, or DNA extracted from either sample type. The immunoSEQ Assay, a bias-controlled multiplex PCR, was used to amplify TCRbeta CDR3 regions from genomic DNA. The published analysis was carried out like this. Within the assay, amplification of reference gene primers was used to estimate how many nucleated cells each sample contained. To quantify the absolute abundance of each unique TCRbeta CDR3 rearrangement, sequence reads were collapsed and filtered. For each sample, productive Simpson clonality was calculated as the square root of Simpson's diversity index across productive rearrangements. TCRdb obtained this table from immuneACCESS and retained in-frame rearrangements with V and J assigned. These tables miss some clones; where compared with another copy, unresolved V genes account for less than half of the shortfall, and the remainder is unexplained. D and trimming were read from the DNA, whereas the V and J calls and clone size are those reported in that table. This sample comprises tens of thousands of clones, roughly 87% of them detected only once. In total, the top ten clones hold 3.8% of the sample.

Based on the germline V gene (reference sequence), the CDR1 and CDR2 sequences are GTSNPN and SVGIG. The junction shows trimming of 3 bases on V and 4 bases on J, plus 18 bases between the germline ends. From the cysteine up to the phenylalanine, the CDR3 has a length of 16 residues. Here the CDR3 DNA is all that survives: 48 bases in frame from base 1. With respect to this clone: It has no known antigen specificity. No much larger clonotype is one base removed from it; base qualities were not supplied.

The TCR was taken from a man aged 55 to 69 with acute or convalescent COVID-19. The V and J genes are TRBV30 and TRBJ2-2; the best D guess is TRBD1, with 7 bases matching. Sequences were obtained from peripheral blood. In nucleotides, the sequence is TGTGCCTGGAGCCTATCGAGGAGGGGGCTCACCGGGGAGCTGTTTTTT. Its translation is CAWSLSRRGLTGELFF.